Listed here are 8 T cell receptor beta chains from one sample, sequenced in a study of blood T cell repertoires in COVID-19. Sequencing used immunoSEQ multiplex PCR; TCRdb keeps in-frame clones, though not all of them. The data show nearly 110,000 clones, 76% seen once. The specimen sequenced was peripheral blood. Source of these receptors: an elderly man with COVID-19, enrolled during active disease.

Worth noting for this clone: A read error may account for a junction end that differs from germline. The chain combines TRBV6-5 with TRBJ2-1, with a weak D call TRBD2 (5 bases). The CDR3 is made up of 12 amino acids. Per the germline V gene, CDR1 is MNHEY and CDR2 is SVGAGI. CDR3 bases: TGTGCCAGCAGGGACGACTACGATGAGCAGTTCTTC. This translates into CASRDDYDEQFF.

There are a few counts of this clone. The J gene is TRBJ2-7, the V gene TRBV30; weak D call: TRBD1 (6 bases). CDR1 is GTSNPN and CDR2 is SVGIG in the germline V gene (reference sequence). The V end was cut by 2 bases, the J end by 2 bases, with 19 bases between. The CDR3 contains 16 residues. CDR3 protein: CAWSSDSLFFPYEQYF. The CDR3 bases are TGTGCCTGGAGTTCGGACAGCTTGTTCTTTCCCTACGAGCAGTACTTC.

This clone was counted a single time. This chain connects TRBV15 to TRBJ2-7; D call uncertain. The CDR3 runs 16 residues. The V and J ends lost 1 base and 1 base respectively, with 14 bases between them. The germline gives CDR1 LNHNV, CDR2 YYDKDF (reference sequence). The CDR3 DNA sequence: TGTGCCACCAGCAGAGCTAGTATCACTACATCCTACGAGCAGTACTTC. This gives the protein CATSRASITTSYEQYF.

This clone was recorded only once. The chain couples TRBV30 to TRBJ2-1; a weak D match, TRBD2 (6 bases). This CDR3 has 12 residues. Trimming left V 3 bases short and J 6 bases short, with 9 bases between. The V gene's germline CDR1 is GTSNPN and CDR2 SVGIG (reference sequence). The CDR3 DNA sequence: TGTGCCTGGAGGGGAGCGGGCAATGAGCAGTTCTTC. Translating it yields CAWRGAGNEQFF.

The V gene is TRBV5-1, the J gene TRBJ2-5; D not resolved. Germline loops: CDR1 SGHRS, CDR2 YFSETQ. The CDR3 spans 14 residues. V lost 6 bases and J 3 bases, leaving 15 bases between the germline ends. CDR3 nucleotides: TGCGCCAGCAAGGAAGTAGCAGAGGAAGAGACCCAGTACTTC. Protein product: CASKEVAEEETQYF. Complete variable domain (other parts from reference TRBV5-1 and TRBJ2-5): KAGVTQTPRYLIKTRGQQVTLSCSPISGHRSVSWYQQTPGQGLQFLFEYFSETQRNKGNFPGRFSGRQFSNSRSEMNVSTLELGDSALYLCASKEVAEEETQYFGPGTRLLVL.

This clone occurred a few times. The CDR3 here is CASSSIRNQPQHF. The CDR3 nucleotides read TGTGCCAGCAGTTCGATCAGGAATCAGCCCCAGCATTTT. The chain combines TRBV28 with TRBJ1-5; D remains ambiguous. V lost 4 bases and J 4 bases, leaving 8 bases between the germline ends. Looked up from germline, CDR1 is MDHEN and CDR2 is SYDVKM. This CDR3 contains 13 residues.

This sequence joins TRBV2 and TRBJ2-2; TRBD2 might be the D (5 bases). This CDR3 has 14 residues. Germline-derived CDR1 and CDR2 are SNHLY and FYNNEI. Trimming stripped 8 bases from V and 2 bases from J, with 12 bases between. The CDR3 loop is CASRLGVNTGELFF. The DNA for the CDR3 is TGTGCCAGCCGCCTCGGGGTAAACACCGGGGAGCTGTTTTTT. The full variable domain, its missing parts supplied by reference TRBV2 and TRBJ2-2, is EPEVTQTPSHQVTQMGQEVILRCVPISNHLYFYWYRQILGQKVEFLVSFYNNEISEKSEIFDDQFSVERPDGSNFTLKIRSTKLEDSAMYFCASRLGVNTGELFFGEGSRLTVL.

This clone was seen more than once but under ten times. The rearrangement joins TRBV12-3 or TRBV12-4 to TRBJ2-1; 8 positions agree with TRBD2. The V segment lost 7 bases and the J segment 6 bases; nucleotides outside the gene matches: 2. The CDR3 consists of 12 residues. As DNA, the CDR3 is TGTGCCAGCACGGGGGGGACCAATGAGCAGTTCTTC. This codes for CASTGGTNEQFF.